This TCR beta chain was identified during a study of cytomegalovirus exposure and HLA in healthy donors. Comments on this clone: Its antigen is unidentified.

Study-level findings and limits: An Asian-associated ancestry cluster reportedly showed fewer N-insertions than the approximately 630-donor mean in a later analysis. Per a later analysis, under 20,000 TCR beta sequences showed association with HLA alleles at 0.05 false discovery rate.

The V end was cut by 5 bases, the J end by 2 bases, with 13 bases between. Germline lookup yields CDR1 SGHTA and CDR2 FQGNSA. This CDR3 is built from 14 residues. The PCR was carried out with 60 Vbeta primers and 13 Jbeta primers. Original processing methods: Unique TCR beta chains numbered approximately 80 million in a later analysis, with about 9.9 million shared. TCRdb's table, derived via immunoSEQ multiplex PCR, lists solely in-frame clones and lacks some. The D gene and trimming were derived from the DNA, and the V and J assignments and clone size from that table. The sample consists of around 61,000 clones, around 83% of them appearing once.

The genes are TRBV7-2 and TRBJ2-7, with TRBD1 as a possible D gene (6 bases). This sequence was found in a man aged 40-49 years in good health and CMV-seronegative. Sequencing was carried out using PBMCs. In DNA form, the CDR3 reads TGTGCCAGCAGCCCAGACTGGACAGCCTACGAGCAGTACTTC. Its protein is CASSPDWTAYEQYF.